The entry that follows covers one T cell receptor beta chain sequence. These data come from a study of cytomegalovirus exposure and HLA in healthy donors. Germline V gene sequence: CDR1 DFQATT, CDR2 SNEGSKA (reference sequence). CDR3 length: 11 amino acids. V was pared by 1 base and J by 4 bases, with 4 bases between. Researchers ran the PCR with 60 Vbeta and 13 Jbeta primers. Sequencing used immunoSEQ multiplex PCR; TCRdb keeps in-frame clones, though not all of them. The sample consists of under 150,000 clones, roughly 80% of them appearing once. The sequencing input was PBMCs. This chain joins TRBV20-1 and TRBJ2-5; D remains ambiguous. The source of this sequence is a man aged 35 to 55 in good health and CMV-seronegative. The CDR3 here is CSARAGETQYF. Here the CDR3 DNA reads TGCAGTGCTAGAGCGGGAGAGACCCAGTACTTC.